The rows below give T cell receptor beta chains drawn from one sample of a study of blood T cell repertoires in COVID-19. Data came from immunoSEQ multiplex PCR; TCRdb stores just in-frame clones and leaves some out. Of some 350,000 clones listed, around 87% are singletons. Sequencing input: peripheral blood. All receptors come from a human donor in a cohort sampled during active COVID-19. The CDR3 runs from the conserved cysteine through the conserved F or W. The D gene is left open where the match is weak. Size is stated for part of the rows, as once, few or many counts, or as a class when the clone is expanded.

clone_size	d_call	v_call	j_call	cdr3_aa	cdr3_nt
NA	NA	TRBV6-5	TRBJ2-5	CASNRRDYQETQYF	TGTGCCAGCAATCGCAGGGATTATCAAGAGACCCAGTACTTC
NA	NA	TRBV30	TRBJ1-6	CAWSLAGSSYNSPLHF	TGTGCCTGGAGTCTCGCGGGGAGCTCCTATAATTCACCCCTCCACTTT
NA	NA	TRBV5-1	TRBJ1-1	CASSLGPGNTEAFF	TGCGCCAGCAGCTTGGGTCCAGGGAACACTGAAGCTTTCTTT
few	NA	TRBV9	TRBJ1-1	CASSVEPDMNTEAFF	TGTGCCAGCAGCGTAGAACCAGACATGAACACTGAAGCTTTCTTT
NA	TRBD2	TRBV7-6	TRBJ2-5	CASSLGTSRQETQYF	TGTGCCAGCAGCTTAGGGACTAGCCGTCAAGAGACCCAGTACTTC
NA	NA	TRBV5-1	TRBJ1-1	CASSPWDISDTAFF	TGCGCCAGCAGCCCCTGGGACATCTCCGACACAGCTTTCTTT
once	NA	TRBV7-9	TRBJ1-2	CASSLGRQGSGGYTF	TGTGCCAGCAGCTTAGGGAGGCAGGGGTCCGGCGGCTACACCTTC
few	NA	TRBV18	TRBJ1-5	CASSPPGDSNQPQHF	TGTGCCAGCTCACCGCCAGGGGATAGCAATCAGCCCCAGCATTTT
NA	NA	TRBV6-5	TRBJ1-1	CASSRQVMNTEAFF	TGTGCCAGCAGTCGACAGGTCATGAACACTGAAGCTTTCTTT
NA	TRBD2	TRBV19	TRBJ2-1	CASSILVLAGEYNEQFF	TGTGCCAGTAGTATTTTAGTGCTAGCGGGAGAATACAATGAGCAGTTCTTC
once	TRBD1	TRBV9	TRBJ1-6	CASSETGEYNSPLHF	TGTGCCAGCAGCGAGACAGGGGAGTATAATTCACCCCTCCACTTT
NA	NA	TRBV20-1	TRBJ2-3	CSAGGGGAFTDTQYF	TGCAGTGCTGGTGGTGGCGGGGCCTTCACAGATACGCAGTATTTT
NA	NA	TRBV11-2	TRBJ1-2	CASSLVTDYGYTF	TGTGCCAGCAGCTTAGTGACAGACTATGGCTACACCTTC
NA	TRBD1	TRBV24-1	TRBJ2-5	CATRGTGEETQYF	TGTGCCACCAGAGGAACAGGGGAAGAGACCCAGTACTTC
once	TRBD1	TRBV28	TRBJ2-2	CASSTAGTGGSGELFF	TGTGCCAGCAGCACAGCCGGGACAGGGGGTTCCGGGGAGCTGTTTTTT
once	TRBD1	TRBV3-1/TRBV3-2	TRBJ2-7	CASSSGGISYEQYF	TGTGCCAGCAGTTCAGGGGGTATCTCCTACGAGCAGTACTTC
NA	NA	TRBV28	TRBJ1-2	CASSPTHLYGYTF	TGTGCCAGCAGTCCCACACACCTTTATGGCTACACCTTC
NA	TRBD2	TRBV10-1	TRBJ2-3	CATGGVAGVTDTQYF	TGCGCCACAGGCGGTGTAGCGGGGGTCACAGATACGCAGTATTTT
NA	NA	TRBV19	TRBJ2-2	CASSLLRDSNTGELFF	TGTGCCAGTAGTCTGTTGAGGGACTCGAACACCGGGGAGCTGTTTTTT
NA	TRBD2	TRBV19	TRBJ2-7	CASTFSGTGAYEQYF	TGTGCCAGTACCTTTAGCGGGACGGGGGCCTACGAGCAGTACTTC
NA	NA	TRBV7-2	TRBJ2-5	CASSGGAQETQYF	TGTGCCAGCAGCGGGGGGGCCCAAGAGACCCAGTACTTC
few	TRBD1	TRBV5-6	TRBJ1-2	CASSRSGQKIYGYTF	TGTGCCAGCAGCCGATCGGGACAGAAGATATATGGCTACACCTTC
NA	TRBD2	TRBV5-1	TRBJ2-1	CASSASGGTNEQFF	TGCGCCAGCAGCGCTAGCGGGGGGACCAATGAGCAGTTCTTC
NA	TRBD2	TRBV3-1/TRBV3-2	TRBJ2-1	CASSSTDGLAGGGEQFF	TGTGCCAGCAGCTCCACTGATGGACTAGCGGGAGGTGGCGAGCAGTTCTTC
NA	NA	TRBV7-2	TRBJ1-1	CASSLSRGGRMNTEAFF	TGTGCCAGCAGCTTATCGAGGGGAGGTAGGATGAACACTGAAGCTTTCTTT
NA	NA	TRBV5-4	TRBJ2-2	CASSLQAGPGELFF	TGTGCCAGCAGCTTGCAAGCCGGTCCCGGGGAGCTGTTTTTT
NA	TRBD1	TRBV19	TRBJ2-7	CASSIGQGAYEQYF	TGTGCCAGTAGTATAGGGCAGGGGGCCTACGAGCAGTACTTC
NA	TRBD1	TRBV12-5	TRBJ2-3	CASGLTRGRGDTQYF	TGTGCTAGTGGTTTGACTAGGGGGCGTGGGGATACGCAGTATTTT
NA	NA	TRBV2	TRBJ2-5	CASSPSRGGGETQYF	TGTGCCAGCAGTCCCTCGAGGGGGGGAGGGGAGACCCAGTACTTC